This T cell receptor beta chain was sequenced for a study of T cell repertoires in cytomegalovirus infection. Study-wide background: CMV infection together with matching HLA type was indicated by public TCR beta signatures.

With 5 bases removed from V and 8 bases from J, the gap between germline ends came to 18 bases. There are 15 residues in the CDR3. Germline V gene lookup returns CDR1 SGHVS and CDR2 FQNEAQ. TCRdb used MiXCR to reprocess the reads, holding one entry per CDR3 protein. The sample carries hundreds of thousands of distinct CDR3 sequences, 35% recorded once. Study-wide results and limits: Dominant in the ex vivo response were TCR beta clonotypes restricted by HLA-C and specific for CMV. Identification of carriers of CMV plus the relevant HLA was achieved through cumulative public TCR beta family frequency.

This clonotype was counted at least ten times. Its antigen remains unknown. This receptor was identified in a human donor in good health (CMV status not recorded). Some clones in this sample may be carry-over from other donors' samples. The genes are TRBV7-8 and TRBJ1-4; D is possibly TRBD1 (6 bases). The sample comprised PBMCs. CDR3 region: CASSPGTTGGEKLFF. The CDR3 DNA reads TGTGCCAGCAGCCCCGGGACAACGGGTGGGGAAAAACTGTTTTTT.